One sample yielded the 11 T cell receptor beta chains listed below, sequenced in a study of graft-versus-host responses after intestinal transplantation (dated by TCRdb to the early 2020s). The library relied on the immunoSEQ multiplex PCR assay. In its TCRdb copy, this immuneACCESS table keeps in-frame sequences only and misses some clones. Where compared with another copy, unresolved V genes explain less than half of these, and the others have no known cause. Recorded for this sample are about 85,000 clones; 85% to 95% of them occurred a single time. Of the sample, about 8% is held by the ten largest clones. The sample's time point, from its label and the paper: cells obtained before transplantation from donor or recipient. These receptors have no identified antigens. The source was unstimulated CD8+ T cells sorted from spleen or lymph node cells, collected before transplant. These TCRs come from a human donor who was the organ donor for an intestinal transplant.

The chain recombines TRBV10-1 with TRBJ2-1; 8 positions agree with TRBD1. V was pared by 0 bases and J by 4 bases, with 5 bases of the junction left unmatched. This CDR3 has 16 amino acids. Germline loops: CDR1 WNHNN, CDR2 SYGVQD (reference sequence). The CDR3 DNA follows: TGCGCCAGCAGTGAGTCAACAGGGGGTCCTTACAATGAGCAGTTCTTC. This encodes CASSESTGGPYNEQFF.

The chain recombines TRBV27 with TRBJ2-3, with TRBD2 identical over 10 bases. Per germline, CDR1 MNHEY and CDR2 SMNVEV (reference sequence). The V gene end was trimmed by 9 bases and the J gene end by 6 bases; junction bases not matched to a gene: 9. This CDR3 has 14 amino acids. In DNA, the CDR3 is TGTGCCAGTCGTGTACTAGCGGGGCTGGATACGCAGTATTTT. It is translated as CASRVLAGLDTQYF.

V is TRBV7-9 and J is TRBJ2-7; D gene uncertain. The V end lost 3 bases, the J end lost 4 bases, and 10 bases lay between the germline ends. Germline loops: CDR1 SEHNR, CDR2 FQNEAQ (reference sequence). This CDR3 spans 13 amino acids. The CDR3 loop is CASSLEPFYEQYF. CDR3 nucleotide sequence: TGTGCCAGCAGCTTGGAACCTTTTTACGAGCAGTACTTC.

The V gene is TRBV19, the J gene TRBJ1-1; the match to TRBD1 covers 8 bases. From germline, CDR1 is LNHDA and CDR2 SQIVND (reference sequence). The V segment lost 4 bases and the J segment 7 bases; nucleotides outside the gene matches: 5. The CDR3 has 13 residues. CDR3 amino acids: CASSTTGDDEAFF. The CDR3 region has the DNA TGTGCCAGTAGTACGACAGGGGACGATGAAGCTTTCTTT.

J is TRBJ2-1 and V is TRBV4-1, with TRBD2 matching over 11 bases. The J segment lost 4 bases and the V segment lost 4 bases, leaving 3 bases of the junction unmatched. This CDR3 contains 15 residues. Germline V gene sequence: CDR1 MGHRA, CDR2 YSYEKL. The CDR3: CASSPLAGGYNEQFF. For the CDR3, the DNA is TGCGCCAGCAGCCCATTAGCGGGGGGGTACAATGAGCAGTTCTTC.

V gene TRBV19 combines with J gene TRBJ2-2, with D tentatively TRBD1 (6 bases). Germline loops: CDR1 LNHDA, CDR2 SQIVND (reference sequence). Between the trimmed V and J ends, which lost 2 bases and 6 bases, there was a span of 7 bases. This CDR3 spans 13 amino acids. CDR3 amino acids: CASSIQGSGELFF. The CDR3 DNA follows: TGTGCCAGTAGTATACAGGGGTCCGGGGAGCTGTTTTTT.

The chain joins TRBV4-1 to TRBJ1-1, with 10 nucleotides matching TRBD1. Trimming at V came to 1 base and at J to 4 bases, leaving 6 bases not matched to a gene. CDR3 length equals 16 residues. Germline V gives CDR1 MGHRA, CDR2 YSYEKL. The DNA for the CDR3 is TGCGCCAGCAGCCAAGCGGGACAGGGGTTTGGCACTGAAGCTTTCTTT. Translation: CASSQAGQGFGTEAFF.

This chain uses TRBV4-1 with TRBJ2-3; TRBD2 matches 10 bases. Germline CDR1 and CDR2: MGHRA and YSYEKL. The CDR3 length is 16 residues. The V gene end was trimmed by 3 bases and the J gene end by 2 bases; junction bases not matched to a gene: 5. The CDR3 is CASSHLAGGITDTQYF. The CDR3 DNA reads TGCGCCAGCAGCCACTTAGCGGGAGGTATCACAGATACGCAGTATTTT.

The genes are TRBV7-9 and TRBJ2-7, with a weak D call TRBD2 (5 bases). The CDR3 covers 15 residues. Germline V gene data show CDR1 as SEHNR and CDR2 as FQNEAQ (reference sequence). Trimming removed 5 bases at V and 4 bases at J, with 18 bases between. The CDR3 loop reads CASSPLGLARYEQYF. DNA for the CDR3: TGTGCCAGCAGCCCTCTAGGGCTAGCTAGGTACGAGCAGTACTTC.

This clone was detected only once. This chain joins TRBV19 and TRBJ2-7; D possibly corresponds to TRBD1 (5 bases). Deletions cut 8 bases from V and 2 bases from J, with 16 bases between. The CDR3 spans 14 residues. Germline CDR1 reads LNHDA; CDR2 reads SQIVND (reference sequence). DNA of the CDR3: TGTGCCAGTCGCCTGGGCGGACACGCCTACGAGCAGTACTTC. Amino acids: CASRLGGHAYEQYF.

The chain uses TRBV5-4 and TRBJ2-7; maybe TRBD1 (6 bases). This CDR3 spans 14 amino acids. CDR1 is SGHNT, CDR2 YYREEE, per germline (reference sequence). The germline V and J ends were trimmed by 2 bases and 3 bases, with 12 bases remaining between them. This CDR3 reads CASSLMGAGYEQYF. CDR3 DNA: TGTGCCAGCAGCTTAATGGGGGCGGGCTACGAGCAGTACTTC.